This T cell receptor (beta chain) was recovered during a study of regulatory T cells in long-lasting Graves disease. The time point is: newly diagnosed GD, antithyroid drugs for less than 3 months. Following extraction of RNA from PBMCs, that RNA was used to make the TCR library. Through Arm-PCR of CDR3 regions and iRepertoire HTBI primers, TCR beta libraries were built. TCRdb reprocessed the multiplex PCR reads via MiXCR and lists one record per CDR3 protein. Of under 250,000 distinct CDR3 sequences listed, around 20% are singletons. This clonotype was counted ten times or more. CDR1 MNHEY and CDR2 SVGEGT come from the germline V gene. CDR3 length: 15 residues. The V end was cut by 3 bases, the J end by 5 bases, with 16 bases between. These data were also reused for a study on T cells in Graves' hyperthyroidism and ophthalmopathy.

Specimen: peripheral blood mononuclear cells (PBMCs), collected at new diagnosis, from a patient treated with antithyroid drugs. The rearrangement uses TRBV6-2 or TRBV6-3 and TRBJ1-1; perhaps TRBD1 as D (5 bases). The clonotype originates from a woman in her twenties or thirties with Graves disease. The CDR3 sequence: CASSYSRDAGTEAFF. The CDR3 DNA follows: TGTGCCAGCAGTTATTCTCGGGACGCGGGGACTGAAGCTTTCTTT.